The text below deals with one TCR beta chain. Its specificity is not known. Profiling relied on immunoSEQ multiplex PCR, and the TCRdb table lists in-frame clones only, not all of them. In the table there are tens of thousands of clones, roughly four fifths of which are singletons. No patient had autoimmune disease or received systemic immunosuppression. The sample originates from a study of OX40 agonist ivuxolimab in advanced cancers. Study information: While on treatment, patients had intravenous ivuxolimab at 0.01 to 10 mg/kg every 2 weeks. Head and neck, renal cell, melanoma or hepatocellular carcinoma were the cancers that dose-escalation patients had. Broader study findings: The average count of expanded clones was higher among CD8+ T cells than among CD4+.

Germline V gives CDR1 WSHSY, CDR2 SAAADI. The V end was cut by 3 bases, the J end by 4 bases, with 15 bases between. The CDR3 runs 15 residues. The specimen was CD4+ or CD8+ T cells sorted from blood, collected in a trial of the OX40 agonist ivuxolimab. The chain uses TRBV10-2 and TRBJ2-5; possibly TRBD1 for D (6 bases). The receptor was derived from an adult with an advanced solid tumor such as melanoma, head and neck, liver or kidney cancer. In nucleotides, the CDR3 is TGCGCCAGCAGTGATCTATCAGGGGATCCAGAGACCCAGTACTTC. Translated: CASSDLSGDPETQYF.